The 20 T cell receptor beta chains in this list originate from one sample, sequenced in a study of STAT5B mutations in CD4+ large granular lymphocyte leukemia. Generated by immunoSEQ multiplex PCR, the TCRdb table keeps only in-frame clones and is missing some. This sample yields over 35,000 clones, of which approximately 85% are seen a single time; around 1.3% belongs to the top ten. Material: CD4+ T cells from blood buffy coats. These TCRs come from a human donor in good health.

This CDR3 is CASKGGVGGYTF. The DNA for the CDR3 is TGTGCCAGCAAAGGAGGGGTGGGTGGCTACACCTTC. The chain uses TRBV6-5 and TRBJ1-2; D perhaps matches TRBD1 (5 bases). Germline V gene data show CDR1 as MNHEY and CDR2 as SVGAGI. V lost 7 bases and J 7 bases, leaving 13 bases between the germline ends. This CDR3 has 12 amino acids.

This clone was detected only a few times. V usage is TRBV6-1 and J usage is TRBJ1-2, with 7 bases identical to TRBD1. The CDR3 covers 15 residues. The V segment lost 5 bases and the J segment 8 bases; nucleotides outside the gene matches: 14. Germline V CDR1 and CDR2: MNHNS, SASEGT. As DNA, the CDR3 is TGTGCCAGCAGTAGCGAGGGGGCCGTATCTATGGGCTACACCTTC. Residues: CASSSEGAVSMGYTF.

The rearrangement uses TRBV6-6 and TRBJ1-1; 7 nucleotides match TRBD1. CDR1 and CDR2 from the germline V gene are MNHNY and SVGAGI (reference sequence). The CDR3 totals 14 residues. V lost 7 bases to trimming and J lost 2 bases; unmatched junction nucleotides: 7. CDR3 nucleotides: TGTGCCAGCACCTACCGGGACAGAAACACTGAAGCTTTCTTT. It encodes CASTYRDRNTEAFF.

The rearrangement uses TRBV5-5 and TRBJ1-2; the D gene is possibly TRBD1 (5 bases). The CDR3 consists of 14 residues. Deletions cut 4 bases from V and 4 bases from J, with 14 bases between. Germline CDR1 reads SGHKS; CDR2 reads YYEKEE (reference sequence). The CDR3 region has the DNA TGTGCCAGCAGCCCTGGGACCGTTGGCTATGGCTACACCTTC. It specifies CASSPGTVGYGYTF.

The genes are TRBV30 and TRBJ1-1, with D possibly matching TRBD1 (5 bases). The V gene's germline CDR1 is GTSNPN and CDR2 SVGIG (reference sequence). This CDR3 spans 14 amino acids. Trimming cost V 0 bases and J 1 base, with 9 bases left between them. Here the CDR3 DNA reads TGTGCCTGGAGTGTAGGGCAGGGGAACACTGAAGCTTTCTTT. As protein: CAWSVGQGNTEAFF.

Only one count was recorded for this clone. This chain uses TRBV6-5 with TRBJ2-7; TRBD1 matches 10 bases. This CDR3 has 15 amino acids. The germline CDR1 and CDR2 sequences are MNHEY and SVGAGI. The V gene end was trimmed by 6 bases and the J gene end by 0 bases; junction bases not matched to a gene: 5. The DNA for the CDR3 is TGTGCCAGCAGACTCCGGGACAGGGGCTCCTACGAGCAGTACTTC. Residues: CASRLRDRGSYEQYF.

This clone occurred a few times. This sequence joins TRBV19 and TRBJ1-2, with 7 bases matching TRBD1. CDR1 is LNHDA, CDR2 SQIVND, per germline (reference sequence). This CDR3 comprises 13 residues. The V and J ends lost 7 bases and 10 bases, in that order; junction bases with no gene match: 12. The CDR3 DNA reads as TGTGCCAGTAACGCACAGGGGCGACCTTTCTACACCTTC. This encodes CASNAQGRPFYTF. Based on the CDR3 plus reference TRBV19 and TRBJ1-2, the full variable domain is DGGITQSPKYLFRKEGQNVTLSCEQNLNHDAMYWYRQDPGQGLRLIYYSQIVNDFQKGDIAEGYSVSREKKESFPLTVTSAQKNPTAFYLCASNAQGRPFYTFGSGTRLTVV.

V is TRBV5-1 and J is TRBJ2-1; 9 bases are shared with TRBD2. CDR1 SGHRS and CDR2 YFSETQ come from the germline V gene. This CDR3 has 17 residues. J was trimmed by 0 bases and V by 3 bases; bases with no gene match: 7. CDR3 protein: CASSWLGSGSSYNEQFF. The CDR3 coding sequence is TGCGCCAGCAGCTGGTTGGGTAGCGGGAGCTCCTACAATGAGCAGTTCTTC.

This rearrangement joins TRBV7-2 to TRBJ2-7, with D tentatively TRBD1 (6 bases). This CDR3 has 14 amino acids. V lost 0 bases and J 5 bases, leaving 11 bases between the germline ends. The V gene's germline CDR1 is SGHTA and CDR2 FQGNSA. The CDR3 nucleotides are TGTGCCAGCAGCTTAGCTGTCTCAGGGGACGAGCAGTACTTC. It is translated as CASSLAVSGDEQYF.

The chain carries TRBV27 and TRBJ2-5, with 9 nucleotides matching TRBD2. The CDR3 sequence is 16 residues long. The germline V gene encodes CDR1 MNHEY and CDR2 SMNVEV (reference sequence). V shed 6 bases, J shed 5 bases, and the junction held 13 bases outside the gene matches. This CDR3 reads CASRPWASGIMETQYF. For the CDR3, the DNA is TGTGCCAGCAGACCATGGGCTAGCGGGATTATGGAGACCCAGTACTTC.

This rearrangement joins TRBV2 to TRBJ2-7; 10 nucleotides agree with TRBD1. This CDR3 is built from 16 residues. V dropped 5 bases and J dropped 3; count of bases not matched to a gene: 10. Germline-derived CDR1 and CDR2 are SNHLY and FYNNEI. The CDR3 region has the DNA TGTGCCAGCAGTCCCCGAGGAAGGACAGGGGGCTACGAGCAGTACTTC. It is translated as CASSPRGRTGGYEQYF.

This chain joins TRBV5-1 and TRBJ2-3; D unresolved. This CDR3 comprises 12 residues. The ends were cut back, 2 bases at V and 0 bases at J, with 1 base in the middle. CDR1 SGHRS and CDR2 YFSETQ come from the germline V gene. CDR3 in amino acids: CASSFSTDTQYF. The DNA for the CDR3 is TGCGCCAGCAGCTTTAGCACAGATACGCAGTATTTT.

The rearrangement joins TRBV28 to TRBJ2-5; D is ambiguous. This CDR3 contains 13 residues. V dropped 6 bases and J dropped 10 bases, with 18 bases sitting between them. Per germline, CDR1 MDHEN and CDR2 SYDVKM. CDR3 loop: CASSIKAVVGQYF. As DNA, the CDR3 is TGTGCCAGCAGCATTAAGGCGGTCGTTGGCCAGTACTTC.

The gene calls are TRBV6-1 and TRBJ2-2, with TRBD1 matching 9 bases. The J segment lost 3 bases and the V segment lost 6 bases, leaving 2 bases of the junction unmatched. The CDR3 is 14 amino acids. Germline V gene data show CDR1 as MNHNS and CDR2 as SASEGT. Here the CDR3 DNA reads TGTGCCAGCAGCACAGGGGGCGACACCGGGGAGCTGTTTTTT. Translation gives CASSTGGDTGELFF.

The rearrangement links TRBV6-5 to TRBJ2-1; either TRBD1 or TRBD2 may supply D (6 bases each). The CDR3 is 11 residues long. In germline, CDR1 is MNHEY, CDR2 SVGAGI. In nucleotides, the CDR3 is TGTGCTGTGGAGGGGGTGAGTGAGCAGTTCTTC. Protein: CAVEGVSEQFF.

In this sample, this clone turned up once. The chain recombines TRBV6-5 with TRBJ1-2; the D gene is possibly TRBD1 (5 bases). CDR3 length: 15 amino acids. The germline gives CDR1 MNHEY, CDR2 SVGAGI. The V end lost 0 bases, the J end lost 8 bases, and 16 bases lay between the germline ends. The CDR3 DNA is TGTGCCAGCAGTTACTCTTCGGGAGGGGAGGCGGGCTACACCTTC. This codes for CASSYSSGGEAGYTF.

This clone was counted only a few times. The chain has TRBV5-4 and TRBJ1-1, with a possible D match to TRBD1 (5 bases). Deletions cut 3 bases from V and 1 base from J, with 7 bases between. Germline V lookup: CDR1 SGHNT, CDR2 YYREEE (reference sequence). This CDR3 spans 13 amino acids. The CDR3 region is CASSWQGNTEAFF. Written as DNA, the CDR3 is TGTGCCAGCAGCTGGCAGGGGAACACTGAAGCTTTCTTT. The variable domain in full, completed from reference TRBV5-4 and TRBJ1-1, reads ETGVTQSPTHLIKTRGQQVTLRCSSQSGHNTVSWYQQALGQGPQFIFQYYREEENGRGNFPPRFSGLQFPNYSSELNVNALELDDSALYLCASSWQGNTEAFFGQGTRLTVV.

The chain joins TRBV9 to TRBJ2-3; no reliable D call. Per germline, CDR1 SGDLS and CDR2 YYNGEE. The CDR3 is 14 residues long. Trimming removed 0 bases from V and 1 base from J, with 6 bases in between. CDR3 amino acids: CASSVALGTDTQYF. For the CDR3, the DNA is TGTGCCAGCAGCGTAGCTTTGGGCACAGATACGCAGTATTTT.

The rearrangement uses TRBV7-6 and TRBJ1-5; D not certain. Germline values: CDR1 SGHVS, CDR2 FNYEAQ. V was trimmed by 4 bases and J by 5 bases, leaving 9 bases between them. The CDR3 has 13 amino acids. The CDR3 bases are TGTGCCAGCAGCTCACAGAATGATCAGCCCCAGCATTTT. Translated: CASSSQNDQPQHF.

The sample holds one count of this clone. This chain links TRBV5-1 with TRBJ2-5; 8 positions match TRBD1. CDR3 size: 14 residues. CDR1 is SGHRS and CDR2 is YFSETQ in the germline V gene. V shed 4 bases and J 1 base; nucleotides not matched to a gene: 3. The CDR3 region is CASSADRVQETQYF. In DNA form, the CDR3 reads TGCGCCAGCAGCGCGGACAGGGTCCAAGAGACCCAGTACTTC.